Presented here are 21 T cell receptor beta chains from one specimen sequenced in a study of cytomegalovirus exposure and HLA in healthy donors. Use of 60 Vbeta and 13 Jbeta primers characterized the PCR. Assay: immunoSEQ multiplex PCR; the TCRdb copy retains only in-frame clones and omits some. Altogether about 200,000 clones are present, roughly 72% being singletons, with the ten largest covering under 2%. Sequencing was done on a sample of PBMCs. These TCRs come from a man younger than 40 in good health and CMV-seronegative.

V gene TRBV6-8 combines with J gene TRBJ2-5, with 11 bases fitting TRBD2. The CDR3 consists of 19 residues. V trimming: 0 bases; J trimming: 2 bases; junction bases outside the gene matches: 11. Germline CDR1 reads MNHGY; CDR2 reads SAAAGT. CDR3 sequence: CASSYSKRLAGGRQETQYF. The CDR3 DNA is TGTGCCAGCAGTTACTCTAAACGGCTAGCGGGAGGTCGACAAGAGACCCAGTACTTC.

CDR3 in DNA: TGTGCCAGCAGTGGTACTACGCTAGGGGAAAACATTCAGTACTTC. It specifies CASSGTTLGENIQYF. The J gene is TRBJ2-4, the V gene TRBV6-1, with a weak D call TRBD1 (5 bases). V was cut by 4 bases and J by 5 bases, with 15 bases left in between. CDR3 size: 15 residues. Germline assignment: CDR1 MNHNS and CDR2 SASEGT.

The V and J genes are TRBV30 and TRBJ1-1, with a weak D call TRBD1 (5 bases). V dropped 0 bases and J dropped 4 bases, with 18 bases sitting between them. The CDR3 totals 16 residues. Germline CDR1 is GTSNPN and CDR2 is SVGIG (reference sequence). The DNA of the CDR3 is TGTGCCTGGAGTGTATGGGGCACTCTCGGTGGCACTGAAGCTTTCTTT. Its protein product is CAWSVWGTLGGTEAFF. The full variable domain, its missing parts supplied by reference TRBV30 and TRBJ1-1, is SQTIHQWPATLVQPVGSPLSLECTVEGTSNPNLYWYRQAAGRGLQLLFYSVGIGQISSEVPQNLSASRPQDRQFILSSKKLLLSDSGFYLCAWSVWGTLGGTEAFFGQGTRLTVV.

Written as DNA, the CDR3 is TGTGCCAGCAGCTCCAGGGGAACCTACGAGCAGTACTTC. It specifies CASSSRGTYEQYF. The chain has TRBV11-3 and TRBJ2-7; the D gene is possibly TRBD1 (6 bases). This CDR3 comprises 13 residues. V was trimmed by 4 bases and J by 2 bases, leaving 9 bases between them. Germline values: CDR1 SGHNT, CDR2 YENEEA.

The chain is built from TRBV11-2 and TRBJ2-2; TRBD2 might be the D (7 bases). CDR3 length: 17 residues. The V gene's germline CDR1 is SGHAT and CDR2 FQNNGV. The ends were cut back, 8 bases at V and 4 bases at J, with 23 bases in the middle. CDR3 bases: TGTGCCAGCGGCCCTCGGACCGGGGGGCTGGGCACCGGGGAGCTGTTTTTT. This gives the protein CASGPRTGGLGTGELFF. The whole variable domain, remainder taken from reference TRBV11-2 and TRBJ2-2, is EAGVAQSPRYKIIEKRQSVAFWCNPISGHATLYWYQQILGQGPKLLIQFQNNGVVDDSQLPKDRFSAERLKGVDSTLKIQPAKLEDSAVYLCASGPRTGGLGTGELFFGEGSRLTVL.

The gene calls are TRBV19 and TRBJ1-5; D unclear. Germline CDR1 is LNHDA and CDR2 is SQIVND (reference sequence). CDR3 length: 15 residues. The ends were cut back, 6 bases at V and 1 base at J, with 13 bases in the middle. The CDR3 DNA reads as TGTGCCAGTAGCGACACCGCGGGAAGCAATCAGCCCCAGCATTTT. Its protein product is CASSDTAGSNQPQHF. The variable domain in full, completed from reference TRBV19 and TRBJ1-5, reads DGGITQSPKYLFRKEGQNVTLSCEQNLNHDAMYWYRQDPGQGLRLIYYSQIVNDFQKGDIAEGYSVSREKKESFPLTVTSAQKNPTAFYLCASSDTAGSNQPQHFGDGTRLSIL.

The chain links TRBV29-1 to TRBJ2-7, with D perhaps TRBD2 (6 bases). From germline, CDR1 is SQVTM and CDR2 ANQGSEA. This CDR3 is built from 12 residues. V lost 6 bases and J 7 bases, leaving 16 bases between the germline ends. The CDR3 coding sequence is TGCAGCGTCGCCAGGGACTTCGGGGAGCAGTACTTC. Its protein product is CSVARDFGEQYF.

The chain uses TRBV19 and TRBJ2-1; TRBD1 matches at 12 bases. This CDR3 is built from 16 residues. Germline V gives CDR1 LNHDA, CDR2 SQIVND (reference sequence). J gave up 7 bases and V 6 bases, and 10 bases lay outside the gene matches. The CDR3 spells CASRILLGQGANEQFF. The CDR3 DNA is TGTGCCAGTAGAATCCTACTGGGACAGGGGGCAAATGAGCAGTTCTTC.

This clone was seen a few times. V usage is TRBV28 and J usage is TRBJ2-7; D perhaps matches TRBD2 (5 bases). From germline, CDR1 is MDHEN and CDR2 SYDVKM. Trimming removed 4 bases at V and 0 bases at J, with 13 bases between. This CDR3 is built from 15 residues. The DNA of the CDR3 is TGTGCCAGCAGTTGGACTGCGGAAAGCTCCTACGAGCAGTACTTC. As protein: CASSWTAESSYEQYF.

The chain joins TRBV10-2 to TRBJ2-1, with TRBD2 matching over 11 bases. Germline values: CDR1 WSHSY, CDR2 SAAADI. The CDR3 has 17 residues. V was pared by 2 bases and J by 7 bases, with 10 bases of the junction left unmatched. The CDR3 loop reads CASSERQLAGVTNEQFF. DNA of the CDR3: TGCGCCAGCAGTGAGCGGCAACTAGCGGGAGTTACGAATGAGCAGTTCTTC.

In this sample, this clone turned up a few times. The V and J genes are TRBV28 and TRBJ1-5; D is unresolved. This CDR3 is built from 12 residues. V lost 9 bases to trimming and J lost 7 bases, with 13 bases between them. Germline assignment: CDR1 MDHEN and CDR2 SYDVKM. In nucleotides, the CDR3 is TGTGCCAGTAGACTCGGGAGGCAGCCCCAGCATTTT. Its translation: CASRLGRQPQHF.

In this sample, this clone turned up a few times. This chain uses TRBV19 with TRBJ1-5; 10 nucleotides line up with TRBD1. J gave up 2 bases and V 4 bases, and 11 bases lay outside the gene matches. The germline gives CDR1 LNHDA, CDR2 SQIVND (reference sequence). The CDR3 length is 18 residues. CDR3 residues: CASSTPGQGVIGNQPQHF. The DNA for the CDR3 is TGTGCCAGTAGTACCCCCGGACAGGGGGTAATTGGCAATCAGCCCCAGCATTTT.

The V call is TRBV5-1, the J call TRBJ2-3; 13 bases are a match to TRBD2. The germline V gene encodes CDR1 SGHRS and CDR2 YFSETQ. This CDR3 is built from 17 residues. After removal of 4 bases from V and 2 bases from J, the junction contained 7 bases not matched to a gene. The CDR3 DNA is TGCGCCAGCAGCCCCGGGACTAGCGGGAAATCCACAGATACGCAGTATTTT. This codes for CASSPGTSGKSTDTQYF.

This chain uses TRBV7-9 with TRBJ1-1; unclear D gene. Germline CDR1 and CDR2: SEHNR and FQNEAQ (reference sequence). V was shortened by 1 base and J by 7 bases, with 7 bases between the two germline ends. This CDR3 comprises 12 residues. In DNA form, the CDR3 reads TGTGCCAGCAGCTTAGGGGGAGGTGAAGCTTTCTTT. Amino acid sequence: CASSLGGGEAFF.

CDR3: CASSGGPPENTEAFF. The CDR3 DNA is TGTGCCAGCAGTGGGGGCCCCCCCGAAAACACTGAAGCTTTCTTT. The chain is built from TRBV28 and TRBJ1-1; possible D gene TRBD1, 6 bases. Trimming removed 5 bases at V and 2 bases at J, with 15 bases between. The CDR3 totals 15 residues. Looked up from germline, CDR1 is MDHEN and CDR2 is SYDVKM.

V gene TRBV9 combines with J gene TRBJ2-2; no definite D call. Deletions cut 3 bases from V and 4 bases from J, with 4 bases between. The germline V gene encodes CDR1 SGDLS and CDR2 YYNGEE. The CDR3 covers 12 residues. The CDR3 protein is CASSASTGELFF. The DNA for the CDR3 is TGTGCCAGCAGCGCCTCCACCGGGGAGCTGTTTTTT.

A few counts support this clone. V is TRBV27 and J is TRBJ2-7, with D possibly TRBD1 on 6 matching bases. CDR3 length: 13 amino acids. Deletions cut 5 bases from V and 2 bases from J, with 10 bases between. Germline CDR1 is MNHEY and CDR2 is SMNVEV (reference sequence). The CDR3 sequence: CASSPQGPYEQYF. The CDR3, as DNA: TGTGCCAGCAGTCCGCAGGGGCCCTACGAGCAGTACTTC.

This chain connects TRBV19 to TRBJ2-7; TRBD1 matches 8 bases. Germline V gene sequence: CDR1 LNHDA, CDR2 SQIVND (reference sequence). CDR3 length: 14 residues. Losses at the gene ends were 3 bases for V and 4 bases for J; bases not matched to a gene: 5. DNA of the CDR3: TGTGCCAGTAGTATCGAGACAGGGGATTACGAGCAGTACTTC. This encodes CASSIETGDYEQYF.

This clone was picked up a small number of times. V is TRBV6-5 and J is TRBJ1-5; tentatively, D is TRBD1 (5 bases). Germline CDR1 MNHEY, CDR2 SVGAGI. The CDR3 is 15 residues long. The V end was cut by 5 bases, the J end by 4 bases, with 15 bases between. In DNA, the CDR3 is TGTGCCAGCAGTCCTTTAAGGACACGAAATCAGCCCCAGCATTTT. It yields the protein CASSPLRTRNQPQHF.

This rearrangement joins TRBV28 to TRBJ1-5, with no clear D. The CDR3 sequence is 15 residues long. Trimming pared 5 bases from V and 1 base from J, leaving 12 bases between. From germline, CDR1 is MDHEN and CDR2 SYDVKM. The CDR3 is CASSVDGRSNQPQHF. In DNA, the CDR3 is TGTGCCAGCAGTGTCGACGGGAGGAGCAATCAGCCCCAGCATTTT.

This clone was detected a few times. The V call is TRBV7-3, the J call TRBJ2-7; D is undetermined. Per germline, CDR1 SGHTA and CDR2 FQGTGA. Trimming took off 2 bases at V and 5 bases at J, with 10 bases between the two ends. The CDR3 has 13 residues. This CDR3 is CASSLPPFDEQYF. The CDR3 DNA reads as TGTGCCAGCAGCTTACCCCCCTTTGACGAGCAGTACTTC.